One TCR beta chain is described in this entry. The V and J ends lost 5 bases and 4 bases, in that order; junction bases with no gene match: 10. The length of the CDR3 is 15 residues. Germline V gives CDR1 SGHAT, CDR2 FQNNGV. Assay: immunoSEQ multiplex PCR; the TCRdb copy retains only in-frame clones and omits some. The table includes some 30,000 clones, roughly 77% detected once. The data were obtained in a study of T cells in narcolepsy. Sequenced sample: CD45RA- memory CD4+ T cells from PBMCs. The gene calls are TRBV11-2 and TRBJ1-1, with TRBD1 matching over 7 bases. This sequence was found in a human donor with narcolepsy. The DNA for the CDR3 is TGTGCCAGCAGCCTGGGGGCAGGGGGGAGCACTGAAGCTTTCTTT. Translation gives CASSLGAGGSTEAFF.